The TCR beta chain under discussion was sequenced for a study of identical twins. Study-level findings and limits: The degree of excess twin sharing was weaker in beta out-of-frame sequences. Abundant cord blood beta clonotypes carried fewer insertions; memory repertoires showed none. With monozygotic twins, out-of-frame TCR alpha sharing exceeded what models estimated.

In this sample, this clonotype turned up a few times. Its antigen remains unidentified. The junction had 14 bases not matched to a gene; V was cut back by 6 bases and J by 6 bases. CDR3 length: 16 residues. In TCRdb, the 5' RACE reads were re-called with MiXCR into one record per CDR3 protein. The sample lists nearly 900,000 distinct CDR3 sequences, roughly an eighth occurring once. These same records also appear under a second study, on yellow fever vaccine responses in identical twins. That source reports: Twins' T cell vaccine responses reportedly looked partly convergent, partly personalized.

This TCR derives from a woman aged 18-29 years in good health. J is TRBJ2-3 and V is TRBV12-3 or TRBV12-4; the match to TRBD2 covers 8 bases. Source material: PBMCs. The CDR3 is CASSPVLGLATDTQYF. The CDR3 region has the DNA TGTGCCAGCAGCCCCGTCCTCGGACTAGCAACGGATACGCAGTATTTT.